A single sample gave rise to the 29 T cell receptor beta chains below, sequenced in a study of blood T cell repertoires in COVID-19. The repertoire was sequenced with immunoSEQ multiplex PCR; TCRdb's copy has only in-frame clones and lacks some. Among 200,000 to 300,000 clones listed, 84% were seen once. The specimen sequenced was peripheral blood. All receptors derive from a man in his fifties or sixties with acute or convalescent COVID-19.

This clone was detected only a few times. The rearrangement joins TRBV27 to TRBJ2-1, with D tentatively TRBD1 (6 bases). Germline V lookup: CDR1 MNHEY, CDR2 SMNVEV (reference sequence). The CDR3 extends over 13 amino acids. The V end lost 3 bases, the J end lost 6 bases, and 9 bases lay between the germline ends. Written as DNA, the CDR3 is TGTGCCAGCAGTTTCTTCAGGGGCAATGAGCAGTTCTTC. It codes for CASSFFRGNEQFF.

The chain couples TRBV5-1 to TRBJ2-5; D may be TRBD1 (6 bases). The germline gives CDR1 SGHRS, CDR2 YFSETQ. CDR3 length: 16 residues. V was shortened by 2 bases and J by 5 bases, with 19 bases between the two germline ends. The CDR3 region has the DNA TGCGCCAGCAGCTTAAATTCGCAGGGGCGCGGGGAGACCCAGTACTTC. As protein: CASSLNSQGRGETQYF. Using reference TRBV5-1 and TRBJ2-5 for the parts outside the CDR3, the full variable domain is KAGVTQTPRYLIKTRGQQVTLSCSPISGHRSVSWYQQTPGQGLQFLFEYFSETQRNKGNFPGRFSGRQFSNSRSEMNVSTLELGDSALYLCASSLNSQGRGETQYFGPGTRLLVL.

This rearrangement joins TRBV5-6 to TRBJ2-1; 11 positions match TRBD2. V trimming: 2 bases; J trimming: 6 bases; junction bases outside the gene matches: 4. This CDR3 region has 15 residues. Germline V gene data show CDR1 as SGHDT and CDR2 as YYEEEE. In nucleotides, the CDR3 is TGTGCCAGCAGCTTATTAGCGGGGGGGCTCAATGAGCAGTTCTTC. Its protein is CASSLLAGGLNEQFF.

V usage is TRBV11-3 and J usage is TRBJ1-1; D may be TRBD1 (6 bases). CDR1 and CDR2 (germline): SGHNT, YENEEA. This CDR3 has 13 amino acids. Trimming shortened V by 4 bases and J by 6 bases, and 12 bases separated the two germline ends. The CDR3 loop reads CASSSTGMAEAFF. In nucleotides, the CDR3 is TGTGCCAGCAGCTCCACAGGGATGGCTGAAGCTTTCTTT.

The V gene is TRBV5-3, the J gene TRBJ1-5; D gene uncertain. TRBV5-3 is filed as an ORF, its function uncertain. CDR3 length: 11 amino acids. V was clipped by 4 bases and J by 15 bases, with 14 bases between them. For the CDR3, the DNA is TGTGCCAGAAGCCCATCTAAAAGTCCGCATTTT. Protein product: CARSPSKSPHF.

The genes are TRBV30 and TRBJ2-7; a weak D match, TRBD2 (6 bases). The CDR3 length is 11 residues. Germline V gives CDR1 GTSNPN, CDR2 SVGIG (reference sequence). The V end was cut by 1 base, the J end by 8 bases, with 9 bases between. In DNA form, the CDR3 reads TGTGCCTGGAGTGGGCGGGGAAAGCAGTACTTC. Its translation is CAWSGRGKQYF.

The chain recombines TRBV10-3 with TRBJ1-2; D is uncertain. V was clipped by 0 bases and J by 8 bases, with 10 bases between them. The length of the CDR3 is 13 residues. Per the germline V gene, CDR1 is ENHRY and CDR2 is SYGVKD. The CDR3 is CAISESEMRGYTF. CDR3 sequence (DNA): TGTGCCATCAGTGAGTCGGAGATGCGGGGCTACACCTTC.

This chain connects TRBV7-6 to TRBJ1-1; the D gene is possibly TRBD1 (5 bases). Germline CDR1 SGHVS, CDR2 FNYEAQ. This CDR3 is built from 13 residues. Trimming cost V 1 base and J 6 bases, with 9 bases left between them. The CDR3: CASSLGGAAEAFF. The CDR3 nucleotides read TGTGCCAGCAGCTTAGGGGGCGCGGCTGAAGCTTTCTTT.

This chain links TRBV10-3 with TRBJ1-4; D possibly corresponds to TRBD1 (6 bases). V shed 1 base and J shed 6 bases, with 9 bases lying between them. The CDR3 is 14 amino acids. Germline CDR1 and CDR2: ENHRY and SYGVKD. CDR3 DNA sequence: TGTGCCATCAGTGAGTGGGGGGGCGATGAAAAACTGTTTTTT. This codes for CAISEWGGDEKLFF.

This clone was seen just once. This chain uses TRBV9 with TRBJ2-7; D is unresolved. V lost 0 bases and J 2 bases, leaving 6 bases between the germline ends. Germline V lookup: CDR1 SGDLS, CDR2 YYNGEE. The CDR3 consists of 13 residues. Written as DNA, the CDR3 is TGTGCCAGCAGCGTAGCTACAGCCTACGAGCAGTACTTC. Translated, it gives CASSVATAYEQYF.

On this clone: A read error may produce the germline difference seen at one junction end. The chain couples TRBV7-7 to TRBJ2-5; the D is unclear. The CDR3 spans 13 residues. Per the germline V gene, CDR1 is SSHAT and CDR2 is FNYEAQ (reference sequence). The CDR3: CASSPKSKETQYF. CDR3 sequence (DNA): TGTGCTAGCAGCCCCAAGTCTAAGGAGACCCAGTACTTC.

The chain has TRBV6-5 and TRBJ1-5; no firm D call. The CDR3 is 15 residues long. Between the trimmed V and J ends, which lost 0 bases and 5 bases, there was a span of 11 bases. Germline V gene data show CDR1 as MNHEY and CDR2 as SVGAGI. CDR3 in DNA: TGTGCCAGCAGTTACTCGAGAGACAACTATCAGCCCCAGCATTTT. Its translation is CASSYSRDNYQPQHF.

The V and J genes are TRBV3-1 (or the pseudogene TRBV3-2) and TRBJ2-2; TRBD2 aligns across 7 bases. Germline lookup yields CDR1 LGHDT and CDR2 YNNKEL (reference sequence). The junction had 8 bases not matched to a gene; V was cut back by 0 bases and J by 1 base. There are 18 residues in the CDR3. CDR3 sequence (DNA): TGTGCCAGCAGCCAAGATGCCCGACTAGCAGAGAACACCGGGGAGCTGTTTTTT. Protein product: CASSQDARLAENTGELFF.

V usage is TRBV6-2 or TRBV6-3 and J usage is TRBJ2-1; D not certain. V lost 0 bases, J lost 10 bases, and 7 bases lay in between. Germline values: CDR1 MNHEY, CDR2 SVGEGT. The CDR3 totals 12 residues. The CDR3 DNA sequence: TGTGCCAGCAGTTACTCTTGGCGGGAGCAGTTCTTC. This encodes CASSYSWREQFF.

This rearrangement joins TRBV9 to TRBJ2-7; D gene unclear. Germline-derived CDR1 and CDR2 are SGDLS and YYNGEE. V lost 0 bases and J lost 3, with 13 bases in between. The CDR3 spans 15 residues. The CDR3 DNA reads TGTGCCAGCAGCGTAGGCCACAGTCCTATCTACGAGCAGTACTTC. It yields the protein CASSVGHSPIYEQYF.

The V and J genes are TRBV30 and TRBJ2-5; tentative D call: TRBD1 (5 bases). V gave up 4 bases and J gave up 1 base, with 13 bases separating them. Germline V CDR1 and CDR2: GTSNPN, SVGIG (reference sequence). This CDR3 is 14 amino acids long. The CDR3 region has the DNA TGTGCCTGGACCCGTACAGGTTTCCAAGAGACCCAGTACTTC. Protein: CAWTRTGFQETQYF.

This clone was observed many times. The gene calls are TRBV7-9 and TRBJ2-2, with TRBD1 identical over 8 bases. This CDR3 is 15 amino acids long. The V and J ends lost 3 bases and 4 bases, in that order; junction bases with no gene match: 4. Germline values: CDR1 SEHNR, CDR2 FQNEAQ (reference sequence). CDR3 region: CASSFATGVTGELFF. In DNA, the CDR3 is TGTGCCAGCAGCTTCGCGACAGGGGTCACCGGGGAGCTGTTTTTT.

The gene calls are TRBV5-4 and TRBJ1-6, with TRBD1 matching over 7 bases. V shed 6 bases and J 7 bases; nucleotides not matched to a gene: 16. The CDR3 length is 17 residues. In germline, CDR1 is SGHNT, CDR2 YYREEE (reference sequence). CDR3 sequence: CASTIGGGGVGNSPLHF. CDR3 sequence (DNA): TGTGCCAGCACCATTGGAGGGGGCGGAGTGGGCAATTCACCCCTCCACTTT.

This clone was found many times. The CDR3 reads CASSEGGNTEAFF. For the CDR3, the DNA is TGTGCCAGCAGTGAGGGGGGGAACACTGAAGCTTTCTTT. V and J are TRBV2 and TRBJ1-1, with D perhaps matching TRBD1 (5 bases). The V gene's germline CDR1 is SNHLY and CDR2 FYNNEI. V shed 3 bases and J shed 1 base, with 6 bases lying between them. This CDR3 comprises 13 residues.

The CDR3 reads CASSVSGFFHEQYF. As DNA, the CDR3 is TGTGCCAGCAGTGTATCCGGGTTCTTCCACGAGCAGTACTTC. The V call is TRBV2, the J call TRBJ2-7; D is uncertain. The CDR3 runs 14 residues. The germline V and J ends were trimmed by 4 bases and 5 bases, with 15 bases remaining between them. Germline V lookup: CDR1 SNHLY, CDR2 FYNNEI.

This chain connects TRBV14 to TRBJ1-1, with D hard to call. This CDR3 is 14 amino acids long. Trimming removed 2 bases from V and 0 bases from J, with 7 bases in between. Germline assignment: CDR1 SGHDN and CDR2 FVKESK. DNA of the CDR3: TGTGCCAGCAGCCAACATGCGATGAACACTGAAGCTTTCTTT. Amino acids: CASSQHAMNTEAFF.

The chain recombines TRBV12-3 or TRBV12-4 with TRBJ1-2; TRBD1 matches 7 bases. The CDR3 length is 13 residues. The ends lost 8 bases at V and 8 bases at J; junction bases unmatched: 11. The CDR3 loop reads CASGNRQGHGYTF. The CDR3 DNA follows: TGTGCCAGCGGAAATCGACAGGGTCACGGCTACACCTTC.

In nucleotides, the CDR3 is TGTGCCAGCAGCCTCGGACTGTGGGCTTTCTTT. This encodes CASSLGLWAFF. The chain recombines TRBV11-3 with TRBJ1-1, with D uncertain. The germline V gene has CDR1 SGHNT and CDR2 YENEEA. V was clipped by 5 bases and J by 11 bases, with 12 bases between them. CDR3 length equals 11 residues.

The chain links TRBV7-6 to TRBJ2-7; 12 nucleotides agree with TRBD2. Losses at the gene ends were 5 bases for V and 3 bases for J; bases not matched to a gene: 5. The germline V gene encodes CDR1 SGHVS and CDR2 FNYEAQ. The CDR3 loop spans 15 amino acids. CDR3 region: CASSPRTSGNYEQYF. The CDR3 DNA sequence: TGTGCCAGCAGCCCGAGGACTAGCGGGAACTACGAGCAGTACTTC.

This clone was recorded many times. This sample also contains other DNA sequences that code for the same CDR3. The genes are TRBV27 and TRBJ2-7, with TRBD1 as a possible D gene (6 bases). The CDR3 runs to 13 residues. The ends were cut back, 6 bases at V and 4 bases at J, with 13 bases in the middle. CDR1 and CDR2 (germline): MNHEY, SMNVEV (reference sequence). The CDR3 DNA reads as TGTGCCAGCAGCCCGACAGGCCTGTACGAGCAGTACTTC. Its translation is CASSPTGLYEQYF.

The chain has TRBV3-1 (or the pseudogene TRBV3-2) and TRBJ1-4; the D gene is possibly TRBD1 (5 bases). The CDR3 totals 14 residues. Germline-derived CDR1 and CDR2 are LGHDT and YNNKEL (reference sequence). V lost 0 bases, J lost 6 bases, and 8 bases lay in between. The CDR3 DNA reads as TGTGCCAGCAGCCAAGATCCGACAGATGAAAAACTGTTTTTT. This codes for CASSQDPTDEKLFF.

The genes are TRBV2 and TRBJ1-1; D ambiguous. Per germline, CDR1 SNHLY and CDR2 FYNNEI. This CDR3 has 13 amino acids. Trimming cost V 4 bases and J 1 base, with 7 bases left between them. For the CDR3, the DNA is TGTGCCAGCAGTGGCGACAAGAACACTGAAGCTTTCTTT. It yields the protein CASSGDKNTEAFF.

This clone was seen just once. The chain has TRBV28 and TRBJ1-3; D might be TRBD1 (5 bases). This CDR3 has 14 residues. Germline values: CDR1 MDHEN, CDR2 SYDVKM. Trimming removed 2 bases from V and 2 bases from J, with 7 bases in between. The CDR3, as DNA: TGTGCCAGCAGTTTAGGGGGGGCTGGAAACACCATATATTTT. It codes for CASSLGGAGNTIYF.

This clone was detected a few times. This chain joins TRBV4-1 and TRBJ2-7; the match to TRBD1 covers 10 bases. The CDR3 has 16 amino acids. J was trimmed by 5 bases and V by 1 base; bases with no gene match: 8. Germline lookup yields CDR1 MGHRA and CDR2 YSYEKL. The CDR3 protein is CASSQGPGQGNHEQYF. The CDR3, as DNA: TGCGCCAGCAGCCAAGGGCCGGGACAGGGGAATCACGAGCAGTACTTC.